One and the same sample provided the 9 T cell receptor beta chains below, sequenced in a study of T cells in Graves' hyperthyroidism and ophthalmopathy. Template material for amplifying TCR beta CDR3 regions consisted of RNA transcripts. First-round RT-PCR with HTBI primers amplified the TCR CDR3 region. TCRdb used MiXCR to reprocess the multiplex PCR reads, holding one entry per CDR3 protein. The sample carries approximately 560,000 distinct CDR3 sequences, roughly 14% recorded once. Sequenced input: blood. The receptors derive from a woman in her twenties or thirties with Graves' hyperthyroidism.

This clonotype was picked up many times. The rearrangement joins TRBV27 to TRBJ2-3; 7 bases are a match to TRBD2. The germline CDR1 and CDR2 sequences are MNHEY and SMNVEV (reference sequence). Trimming removed 7 bases from V and 3 bases from J; junction bases left unmatched: 10. The CDR3 spans 15 residues. Here the CDR3 DNA reads TGTGCCAGCAACGCGTTGGCGGGAGTTACAGATACGCAGTATTTT. Translation gives CASNALAGVTDTQYF.

The chain combines TRBV6-1 with TRBJ2-7; TRBD1 aligns across 7 bases. V trimming: 8 bases; J trimming: 4 bases; junction bases outside the gene matches: 8. This CDR3 comprises 13 residues. Germline V lookup: CDR1 MNHNS, CDR2 SASEGT. The CDR3 bases are TGTGCCAGCTGGGACAGCCAGGTGTACGAGCAGTACTTC. Translating gives CASWDSQVYEQYF.

This clonotype was detected ten times or more. The genes are TRBV28 and TRBJ2-7, with 7 bases lining up with TRBD1. V lost 6 bases, J lost 2 bases, and 10 bases stayed unmatched. The CDR3 totals 15 residues. The germline CDR1 and CDR2 sequences are MDHEN and SYDVKM. CDR3 sequence: CASRQAGTATYEQYF. CDR3 DNA sequence: TGTGCCAGCAGACAAGCCGGGACAGCCACCTACGAGCAGTACTTC.

The chain combines TRBV10-3 with TRBJ2-7; D is uncertain. Deletions cut 3 bases from V and 0 bases from J, with 9 bases between. Germline assignment: CDR1 ENHRY and CDR2 SYGVKD. The CDR3 contains 14 residues. The CDR3 region has the DNA TGTGCCATCAGTGACCCGACGGTCTCCTACGAGCAGTACTTC. Its translation: CAISDPTVSYEQYF.

This clonotype was detected many times. In DNA, the CDR3 is TGTGCCAGCAGTTTTTGGGACAGGAATAATGGCTACACCTTC. This translates into CASSFWDRNNGYTF. The gene calls are TRBV28 and TRBJ1-2, with TRBD1 identical over 8 bases. V lost 3 bases to trimming and J lost 6 bases; unmatched junction nucleotides: 6. The CDR3 covers 14 residues. Germline CDR1 reads MDHEN; CDR2 reads SYDVKM.

At least ten counts were recorded for this clonotype. The chain recombines TRBV15 with TRBJ2-3, with no clear D. CDR1 and CDR2 from the germline V gene are LNHNV and YYDKDF (reference sequence). There are 19 residues in the CDR3. V was shortened by 0 bases and J by 3 bases, with 22 bases between the two germline ends. The CDR3 coding sequence is TGTGCCACCAGCAGAGATCATAGTCGCCCACGGCAGTGGACAGATACGCAGTATTTT. Translated: CATSRDHSRPRQWTDTQYF.

This clonotype was counted many times. V is TRBV20-1 and J is TRBJ2-1; 7 nucleotides line up with TRBD1. V was clipped by 4 bases and J by 3 bases; unmatched bases: 6. The CDR3 totals 14 residues. The germline gives CDR1 DFQATT, CDR2 SNEGSKA (reference sequence). Here the CDR3 reads CSATPGTDYNEQFF. The CDR3 DNA reads as TGCAGTGCTACCCCCGGGACAGACTACAATGAGCAGTTCTTC.

In this sample, this clonotype turned up a few times. The chain carries TRBV12-5 and TRBJ2-7; D is perhaps TRBD2 (5 bases). Trimming left V 2 bases short and J 6 bases short, with 8 bases between. Germline V CDR1 and CDR2: LGHNT, FRNRAP. There are 12 residues in the CDR3. The CDR3, as DNA: TGTGCTAGTGGTTTGCAAGGAGGCGAGCAGTACTTC. It encodes CASGLQGGEQYF.

This clonotype was detected many times. The rearrangement joins TRBV3-1 to TRBJ1-1, with D hard to call. Germline V gene lookup returns CDR1 LGHDT and CDR2 YNNKEL (reference sequence). The ends were cut back, 1 base at V and 5 bases at J, with 17 bases in the middle. The CDR3 consists of 16 residues. CDR3 in DNA: TGTGCCAGCAGCCAAGTTCTCGGCGGATTAGGGACTGAAGCTTTCTTT. It yields the protein CASSQVLGGLGTEAFF.